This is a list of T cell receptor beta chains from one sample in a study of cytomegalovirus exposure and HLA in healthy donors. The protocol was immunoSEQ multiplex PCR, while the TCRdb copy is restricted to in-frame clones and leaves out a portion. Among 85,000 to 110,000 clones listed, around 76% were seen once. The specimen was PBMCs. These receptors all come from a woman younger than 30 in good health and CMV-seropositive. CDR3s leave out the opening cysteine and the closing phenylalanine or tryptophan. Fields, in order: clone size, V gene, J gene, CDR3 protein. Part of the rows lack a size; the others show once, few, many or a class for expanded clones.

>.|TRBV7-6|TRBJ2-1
ASSSGTTFNEQF
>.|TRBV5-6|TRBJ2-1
ASSFGLAGPSYNEQF
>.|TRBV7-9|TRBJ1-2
ASSSRSPAGGTVSGYT
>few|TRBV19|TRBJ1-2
ASSIDPGGYGYT
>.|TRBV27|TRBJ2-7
ASSLNSATFGEQY
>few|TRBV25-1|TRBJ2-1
ASSVGTNEQF
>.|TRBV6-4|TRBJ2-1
ASSEGGHNEQF
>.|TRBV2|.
ASRVLGQGSEQY
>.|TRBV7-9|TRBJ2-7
ASSTYRGQANSYEQY
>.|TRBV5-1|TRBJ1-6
ASSSFTEGAVLGNSPLH
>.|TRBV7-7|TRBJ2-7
ASSLSAGYEQY
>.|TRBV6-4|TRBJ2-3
ASRETGHHTDTQY
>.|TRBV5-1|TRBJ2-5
ASSLSYQETQY
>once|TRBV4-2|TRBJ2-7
ASSPPAGGEQY
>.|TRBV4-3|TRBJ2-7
ASSQDRGPYEQY
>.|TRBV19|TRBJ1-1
ASSMGDGVRSTEAF
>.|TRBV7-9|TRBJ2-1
ASNMRNEQF
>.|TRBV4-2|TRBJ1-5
ASSQEGGTGGGVYSNQPQH
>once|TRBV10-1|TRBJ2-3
ASSRNRVVDTQY
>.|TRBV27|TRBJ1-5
ASSLRLQRQPQH
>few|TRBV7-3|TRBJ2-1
ASSATGTHNEQF
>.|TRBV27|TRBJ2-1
ASSLVASGRVPGEQF
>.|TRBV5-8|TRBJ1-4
ASSFGTAGEKLF
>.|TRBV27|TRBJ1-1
ASSYSGTVQEAF
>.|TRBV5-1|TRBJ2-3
ASSWGRSDTQY
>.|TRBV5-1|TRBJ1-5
ASGPGTGDQPQH
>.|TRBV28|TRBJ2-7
ASRRRSRLAGYEQY
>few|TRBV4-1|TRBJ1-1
ASTPGQGEGSTEAF
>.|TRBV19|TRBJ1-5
ASRDTGGGQPQH
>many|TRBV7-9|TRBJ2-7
ASSSSIGFGEQY
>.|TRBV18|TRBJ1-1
ASSPQLQGNTEAF
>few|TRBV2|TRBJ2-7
APGGLAVFYEQY